The source of this T cell receptor beta chain is a study of T cells in Graves' hyperthyroidism and ophthalmopathy. Germline CDR1 MNHEY, CDR2 SVGAGI. Trimming shortened V by 2 bases and J by 2 bases, and 7 bases separated the two germline ends. This CDR3 is built from 14 residues. Amplified TCR beta CDR3 regions derived from RNA transcripts. HTBI primers were used for first-round RT-PCR of the TCR CDR3. One entry per CDR3 protein results from TCRdb running MiXCR on the multiplex PCR reads. The data hold approximately 520,000 distinct CDR3 sequences, with 20% to 25% observed a single time. Study-wide points: Blood also held most thyroid clonotypes expanded beyond 0.001.

The hyperthyroidism was newly diagnosed and had lasted under 2 months; the patients were aged 18 to 65. The study excluded patients with uncontrolled infection, other autoimmune disease, pregnancy or lactation. Regarding this clonotype: Its antigen is not identified.

The rearrangement joins TRBV6-5 to TRBJ1-3; D is unresolved. The sequence derives from a young man with Graves' hyperthyroidism. The sample comprised blood. CDR3 nucleotides: TGTGCCAGCAGTTACGCGAGGACTGGAAACACCATATATTTT. Encoded protein: CASSYARTGNTIYF.